Sequencing of this T cell receptor (beta chain) was carried out in a study of monozygotic twins with inflammatory bowel disease. Eight separate reactions for every sample produced the cDNA. TCRdb derives one entry per CDR3 protein from the 5' RACE reads, leaving out DNA. The sample includes around 380,000 distinct CDR3 sequences. The V gene's germline CDR1 is DFQATT and CDR2 SNEGSKA (reference sequence). There are 12 residues in the CDR3. This TCR was sampled from a human donor with ulcerative colitis or Crohn's disease, or a healthy co-twin of an affected twin (not recorded which). The rearrangement joins TRBV20-1 to TRBJ1-3. The material sequenced was blood. CDR3 sequence: CSARASGNTIYF.